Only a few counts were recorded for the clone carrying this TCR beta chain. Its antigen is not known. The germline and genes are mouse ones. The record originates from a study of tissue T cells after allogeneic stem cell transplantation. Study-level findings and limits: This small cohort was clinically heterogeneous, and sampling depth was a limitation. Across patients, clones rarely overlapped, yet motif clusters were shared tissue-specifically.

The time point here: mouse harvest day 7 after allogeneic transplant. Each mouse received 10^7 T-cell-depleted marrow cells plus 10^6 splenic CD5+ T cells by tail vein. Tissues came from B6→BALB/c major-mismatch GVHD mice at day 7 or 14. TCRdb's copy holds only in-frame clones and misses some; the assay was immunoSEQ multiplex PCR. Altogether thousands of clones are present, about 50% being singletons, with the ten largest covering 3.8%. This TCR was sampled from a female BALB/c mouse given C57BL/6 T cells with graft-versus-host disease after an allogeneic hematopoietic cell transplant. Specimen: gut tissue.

The DNA read from the CDR3 is TGTGCCAGCAGTTTAAGGGGACGGGACCAAGACACCCAGTAC. Protein: CASSLRGRDQDTQY. The full CDR3 sequence reads CASSLRGRDQDTQYF. V gene TRBV15 combines with J gene TRBJ2-5, with D tentatively TRBD1 or TRBD2 (5 bases each). The CDR3 end falls 1 residue outside the read, so it is completed with the germline J gene. CDR3 length: 15 amino acids. The V end lost 2 bases, the J end lost 1 base, and 10 bases lay between the germline ends. Germline V lookup: CDR1 SGHND, CDR2 FRSKSL.